These T cell receptor beta chains were read from a single sample in a study of T cell responses to AZD1222 COVID-19 vaccine. Assay: immunoSEQ multiplex PCR; the TCRdb copy retains only in-frame clones and omits some. The sample lists 98,000 or so clones, around 90% occurring once. Material: peripheral blood, obtained on day 0 of MenACWY control vaccination. The receptors come from an adult in good health. The CDR3 runs from the conserved cysteine through the conserved F or W. Fields, in order: V gene, clone size, CDR3 length, J gene, D gene, CDR3 protein, CDR3 DNA. D genes are given only for firm matches. The size field is filled for only some rows; it gives once, few, many or a size class.

V: TRBV10-2; size: .; length: 14; J: TRBJ2-7; D: .; CDR3: CASSESGALRGQYF; DNA: TGCGCCAGCAGTGAGTCCGGGGCCCTACGAGGGCAGTACTTC
V: TRBV5-1; size: .; length: 12; J: TRBJ1-2; D: .; CDR3: CASSWSTYGYTF; DNA: TGCGCCAGCAGCTGGAGTACCTATGGCTACACCTTC
V: TRBV6-1; size: .; length: 17; J: TRBJ1-4; D: .; CDR3: CASSERSAPPTNEKLFF; DNA: TGTGCCAGCAGTGAAAGGTCGGCTCCCCCAACTAATGAAAAACTGTTTTTT
V: TRBV2; size: .; length: 12; J: TRBJ2-3; D: .; CDR3: CASELATDTQYF; DNA: TGTGCCAGCGAATTGGCCACAGATACGCAGTATTTT
V: TRBV24-1; size: .; length: 16; J: TRBJ2-4; D: .; CDR3: CATSDPGTDRRNIQYF; DNA: TGTGCCACCAGTGACCCCGGGACGGACCGGAGAAACATTCAGTACTTC
V: TRBV24-1; size: .; length: 15; J: TRBJ1-5; D: .; CDR3: CATSDPLKANQPQHF; DNA: TGTGCCACCAGTGATCCACTAAAAGCCAATCAGCCCCAGCATTTT
V: TRBV27; size: once; length: 14; J: TRBJ1-6; D: .; CDR3: CASSLSELGSPLHF; DNA: TGTGCCAGCAGTTTATCCGAGCTCGGTTCACCCCTCCACTTT
V: TRBV6-2/TRBV6-3; size: .; length: 16; J: TRBJ2-3; D: TRBD1; CDR3: CASSGWGQDSTDTQYF; DNA: TGTGCCAGCAGTGGGTGGGGACAGGATAGCACAGATACGCAGTATTTT
V: TRBV7-7; size: .; length: 14; J: TRBJ2-7; D: .; CDR3: CASSLEGKRGEQYF; DNA: TGTGCTAGCAGCTTAGAGGGTAAAAGAGGCGAGCAGTACTTC
V: TRBV5-1; size: .; length: 13; J: TRBJ1-1; D: .; CDR3: CASSLDSNTEAFF; DNA: TGCGCCAGCAGCTTGGACAGCAACACTGAAGCTTTCTTT
V: TRBV5-1; size: .; length: 14; J: TRBJ2-2; D: .; CDR3: CASSPGPQTGELFF; DNA: TGCGCCAGCAGCCCGGGTCCCCAAACCGGGGAGCTGTTTTTT
V: TRBV7-6; size: once; length: 13; J: TRBJ2-7; D: TRBD1; CDR3: CASSRGQGYEQYF; DNA: TGTGCCAGCAGCCGGGGACAGGGGTACGAGCAGTACTTC
V: TRBV4-3; size: .; length: 15; J: TRBJ1-1; D: .; CDR3: CASSQDQARNTEAFF; DNA: TGCGCCAGCAGCCAAGATCAGGCCCGGAACACTGAAGCTTTCTTT
V: TRBV3-1/TRBV3-2; size: .; length: 16; J: TRBJ2-3; D: TRBD2; CDR3: CASSQLAGGYTDTQYF; DNA: TGTGCCAGCAGCCAGCTAGCGGGGGGCTACACAGATACGCAGTATTTT
V: TRBV30; size: .; length: 12; J: TRBJ2-2; D: .; CDR3: CAWSPLGGELFF; DNA: TGTGCCTGGAGTCCCCTGGGCGGGGAGCTGTTTTTT
V: TRBV7-2; size: .; length: 15; J: TRBJ2-3; D: .; CDR3: CASSDLPTGTDTQYF; DNA: TGTGCCAGCAGCGACCTCCCGACAGGCACAGATACGCAGTATTTT
V: TRBV3-1/TRBV3-2; size: .; length: 13; J: TRBJ1-2; D: .; CDR3: CASSATSNYGYTF; DNA: TGTGCCAGCAGCGCAACATCTAACTATGGCTACACCTTC
V: TRBV6-5; size: once; length: 15; J: TRBJ2-3; D: TRBD2; CDR3: CASSLSGGVTDTQYF; DNA: TGTGCCAGCAGTTTATCGGGGGGGGTCACAGATACGCAGTATTTT
V: TRBV6-5; size: .; length: 13; J: TRBJ2-7; D: .; CDR3: CASSYGPGAQQYF; DNA: TGTGCCAGCAGTTACGGGCCGGGGGCGCAGCAGTACTTC
V: TRBV7-9; size: few; length: 14; J: TRBJ2-5; D: TRBD2; CDR3: CASDLAGGPKTQYF; DNA: TGTGCCAGCGATCTAGCGGGGGGGCCGAAGACCCAGTACTTC
V: TRBV6-5; size: .; length: 15; J: TRBJ1-6; D: .; CDR3: CASSYSPGNNSPLHF; DNA: TGTGCCAGCAGTTACTCACCAGGAAATAATTCACCCCTCCACTTT
V: TRBV28; size: few; length: 14; J: TRBJ1-1; D: .; CDR3: CASSLFSVNTEAFF; DNA: TGTGCCAGCAGTTTATTTTCTGTGAACACTGAAGCTTTCTTT
V: TRBV9; size: .; length: 16; J: TRBJ2-7; D: .; CDR3: CASSVDSRGGREEQYF; DNA: TGTGCCAGCAGCGTAGATAGTAGGGGGGGCCGAGAAGAGCAGTACTTC
V: TRBV7-9; size: .; length: 15; J: TRBJ1-5; D: .; CDR3: CASSSAEGSNQPQHF; DNA: TGTGCCAGCAGCTCCGCCGAGGGGTCAAATCAGCCCCAGCATTTT
V: TRBV7-7; size: .; length: 16; J: TRBJ2-2; D: .; CDR3: CASSLGPGTNTGELFF; DNA: TGTGCTAGCAGCTTAGGTCCGGGAACGAACACCGGGGAGCTGTTTTTT
V: TRBV7-2; size: .; length: 15; J: TRBJ2-3; D: .; CDR3: CASSLEGTHTDTQYF; DNA: TGTGCCAGCAGCTTAGAAGGAACCCACACAGATACGCAGTATTTT
V: TRBV5-6; size: .; length: 16; J: TRBJ1-2; D: .; CDR3: CASSSQGPPVGDGYTF; DNA: TGTGCCAGCAGCTCGCAGGGGCCCCCCGTCGGAGACGGCTACACCTTC
V: TRBV9; size: once; length: 15; J: TRBJ1-3; D: .; CDR3: CASGAGDRSGNTIYF; DNA: TGTGCCAGCGGGGCAGGTGATCGCTCTGGAAACACCATATATTTT
V: TRBV11-3; size: few; length: 16; J: TRBJ2-1; D: TRBD2; CDR3: CASSLGDSSGGNEQFF; DNA: TGTGCCAGCAGCTTAGGTGACTCTAGCGGGGGCAATGAGCAGTTCTTC
V: TRBV3-1/TRBV3-2; size: few; length: 17; J: TRBJ2-3; D: .; CDR3: CASSQDLVRGSTDTQYF; DNA: TGTGCCAGCAGCCAAGATCTGGTGAGGGGTAGCACAGATACGCAGTATTTT
V: TRBV6-5; size: .; length: 15; J: TRBJ2-2; D: TRBD1; CDR3: CASSPGQGETGELFF; DNA: TGTGCCAGCAGTCCGGGACAGGGGGAAACCGGGGAGCTGTTTTTT
V: TRBV27; size: .; length: 14; J: TRBJ1-5; D: .; CDR3: CASSIALRVGPQHF; DNA: TGTGCCAGCAGTATTGCGCTCAGGGTAGGTCCCCAGCATTTT
V: TRBV7-6; size: .; length: 15; J: TRBJ2-5; D: .; CDR3: CASSLGQGGPETQYF; DNA: TGTGCCAGCAGCTTGGGGCAGGGGGGTCCAGAGACCCAGTACTTC
V: TRBV19; size: .; length: 17; J: TRBJ1-2; D: .; CDR3: CASSDAGAVDSWYGYTF; DNA: TGTGCCAGTAGTGACGCCGGTGCAGTGGATTCGTGGTATGGCTACACCTTC
V: TRBV29-1; size: .; length: 16; J: TRBJ2-6; D: .; CDR3: CSVEGTGLSGANVLTF; DNA: TGCAGCGTTGAAGGCACAGGCCTCTCTGGGGCCAACGTCCTGACTTTC
V: TRBV27; size: .; length: 14; J: TRBJ1-2; D: .; CDR3: CASSFNGGNYGYTF; DNA: TGTGCCAGCAGTTTTAACGGTGGGAACTATGGCTACACCTTC
V: TRBV27; size: .; length: 13; J: TRBJ2-3; D: .; CDR3: CASSFGGSDTQYF; DNA: TGTGCCAGCAGTTTTGGGGGATCAGATACGCAGTATTTT
V: TRBV7-9; size: few; length: 16; J: TRBJ2-1; D: .; CDR3: CASSLALAGTYNEQFF; DNA: TGTGCCAGCAGCTTAGCGCTTGCGGGGACCTACAATGAGCAGTTCTTC
V: TRBV6-2/TRBV6-3; size: .; length: 12; J: TRBJ2-1; D: .; CDR3: CASSYGSNEQFF; DNA: TGTGCCAGCAGTTACGGTAGCAATGAGCAGTTCTTC
V: TRBV5-4; size: .; length: 12; J: TRBJ1-1; D: .; CDR3: CATSRGNTEAFF; DNA: TGTGCCACCAGTCGTGGGAACACTGAAGCTTTCTTT
V: TRBV4-1; size: .; length: 16; J: TRBJ2-5; D: TRBD1; CDR3: CASSQTQGERQETQYF; DNA: TGCGCCAGCAGCCAAACCCAGGGGGAGCGGCAAGAGACCCAGTACTTC
V: TRBV9; size: few; length: 18; J: TRBJ1-6; D: .; CDR3: CASSSHKGQSSYNSPLHF; DNA: TGTGCCAGCAGCTCCCATAAGGGCCAGAGCTCCTATAATTCACCCCTCCACTTT
V: TRBV5-1; size: once; length: 17; J: TRBJ1-6; D: .; CDR3: CASSLAGGGRGGSPLHF; DNA: TGCGCCAGCAGCTTGGCCGGCGGGGGCAGGGGCGGTTCACCCCTCCACTTT
V: TRBV3-1/TRBV3-2; size: .; length: 16; J: TRBJ2-1; D: .; CDR3: CASSQVGRGSYNEQFF; DNA: TGTGCCAGCAGCCAAGTGGGGCGGGGTTCCTACAATGAGCAGTTCTTC
V: TRBV19; size: .; length: 15; J: TRBJ2-7; D: .; CDR3: CASSISSTGFYEQYF; DNA: TGTGCCAGTAGTATATCAAGCACAGGGTTCTACGAGCAGTACTTC
V: TRBV19; size: few; length: 17; J: TRBJ1-2; D: .; CDR3: CASKVRDLHRPNYGYTF; DNA: TGTGCCTCCAAGGTGCGGGACCTTCATCGGCCTAACTATGGCTACACCTTC
V: TRBV16; size: .; length: 15; J: TRBJ1-1; D: .; CDR3: CASSQNRPSHTEAFF; DNA: TGTGCCAGCAGCCAAAATCGCCCATCCCACACTGAAGCTTTCTTT
V: TRBV11-2; size: few; length: 12; J: TRBJ1-2; D: .; CDR3: CASSGEGYGYTF; DNA: TGTGCCAGCAGCGGCGAGGGCTATGGCTACACCTTC
V: TRBV7-3; size: .; length: 15; J: TRBJ1-1; D: TRBD1; CDR3: CASSLDRAYVTEAFF; DNA: TGTGCCAGCAGCTTAGACAGGGCATATGTCACTGAAGCTTTCTTT
V: TRBV5-5; size: .; length: 13; J: TRBJ2-3; D: .; CDR3: CASSLGDWDTQYF; DNA: TGTGCCAGCAGCTTGGGGGATTGGGATACGCAGTATTTT
V: TRBV5-1; size: .; length: 15; J: TRBJ2-5; D: TRBD1; CDR3: CASSFLGTVQETQYF; DNA: TGCGCCAGCAGCTTCCTGGGGACAGTCCAAGAGACCCAGTACTTC
V: TRBV10-3; size: .; length: 12; J: TRBJ1-1; D: .; CDR3: CAISALNTEAFF; DNA: TGTGCCATCAGTGCCCTGAACACTGAAGCTTTCTTT
V: TRBV18; size: .; length: 15; J: TRBJ1-3; D: .; CDR3: CASSAFTGNGNTIYF; DNA: TGTGCCAGCTCAGCATTTACAGGGAACGGAAACACCATATATTTT
V: TRBV12-3/TRBV12-4; size: .; length: 11; J: TRBJ2-1; D: .; CDR3: CASTSINEQFF; DNA: TGTGCCAGCACCTCGATCAATGAGCAGTTCTTC
V: TRBV10-3; size: once; length: 16; J: TRBJ2-5; D: TRBD2; CDR3: CAISGMGTSGGSTQYF; DNA: TGTGCCATCAGTGGGATGGGGACTAGCGGGGGGTCAACCCAGTACTTC
V: TRBV9; size: once; length: 15; J: TRBJ2-3; D: TRBD2; CDR3: CASSVWRGGQDTQYF; DNA: TGTGCCAGCAGCGTATGGCGGGGGGGCCAAGATACGCAGTATTTT
V: TRBV6-1; size: few; length: 15; J: TRBJ1-5; D: .; CDR3: CASSEARQAYQPQHF; DNA: TGTGCCAGCAGTGAAGCGCGTCAGGCCTATCAGCCCCAGCATTTT
V: TRBV10-3; size: .; length: 15; J: TRBJ2-1; D: .; CDR3: CAISGWGALYNEQFF; DNA: TGTGCCATCAGTGGGTGGGGGGCCCTTTACAATGAGCAGTTCTTC
V: TRBV27; size: .; length: 16; J: TRBJ2-3; D: TRBD2; CDR3: CATKRAGGPLGYTQYF; DNA: TGTGCCACCAAGAGGGCGGGAGGCCCGCTGGGATATACGCAGTATTTT
V: TRBV7-3; size: .; length: 15; J: TRBJ2-2; D: .; CDR3: CASSQRPLAPGELFF; DNA: TGTGCCAGCAGCCAACGGCCCCTAGCACCCGGGGAGCTGTTTTTT